Included here is one TCR beta chain sequence, with context. Its antigen is not known. Sequenced by immunoSEQ multiplex PCR; TCRdb stores in-frame clones only, minus some. The sample consists of 50,000 to 60,000 clones, less than 85% of them appearing once. During the collection period, no donor immune events like infections were recorded. The ends lost 8 bases at V and 2 bases at J; junction bases unmatched: 8. The germline gives CDR1 SNHLY, CDR2 FYNNEI. This CDR3 region has 15 residues. The sample originates from a study of identifying expanded T cells in peripheral blood. Study-wide points: Technical replicates showed around 1.2 changed clones; approximately 2 weeks about 16.4; four weeks 19. Variance in clone template counts between roughly 2-week samples significantly increased with total template count across all healthy donors.

What was sequenced was blood. The origin of this receptor is a person aged 18 to 70 in good health. The chain recombines TRBV2 with TRBJ1-5; 8 bases are shared with TRBD1. In DNA, the CDR3 is TGTGCCAGCGCAGGGGGCCTTTTGGGCAATCAGCCCCAGCATTTT. Amino acid sequence: CASAGGLLGNQPQHF.